This is a list of T cell receptor beta chains from one sample in a study of spatial heterogeneity in lung cancer. A single record per CDR3 protein comes from TCRdb applying MiXCR to the 5' RACE reads. The sample carries 20,000 to 25,000 distinct CDR3 sequences, approximately 4.3% recorded once. Here the sequenced sample was lung tumor tissue, taken at surgery. Source of these receptors: a male donor with early-stage non-small cell lung cancer. Each CDR3 is given with its conserved first and last residue. D genes are given only for firm matches. Clone sizes are given selectively: once, few, many, or a class where the clone is expanded.

j_gene | abundance | d_gene | v_gene | CDR3nt | CDR3aa
TRBJ2-1 | many | NA | TRBV20-1 | TGCAGTGCCGACGTGCTACTCTCCGCCGGGACTTACAATGAGCAGTTCTTC | CSADVLLSAGTYNEQFF
TRBJ2-7 | few | NA | TRBV5-1 | TGCGCCAGCAGCCGTGACCTGGGGGAGCAGTACTTC | CASSRDLGEQYF
TRBJ2-1 | many | TRBD2 | TRBV5-1 | TGCGCCAGCAGCTTTACTAGCGGGGGCCCCTCCCTCTACAATGAGCAGTTCTTC | CASSFTSGGPSLYNEQFF
TRBJ1-1 | NA | NA | TRBV29-1 | TGCAGCGTTGAGATCATTTCGGGCACTGAAGCTTTCTTT | CSVEIISGTEAFF
TRBJ1-1 | NA | NA | TRBV12-5 | TGTGCTAGTGGTTTGGATCCGGTCGGAAGAGGGGCCGAGGCTTTCTTT | CASGLDPVGRGAEAFF
TRBJ2-2 | many | NA | TRBV28 | TGTGCCAGCAGTTTATCGCAGGGATCCCGGGAGCTGTTTTTT | CASSLSQGSRELFF
TRBJ1-5 | many | NA | TRBV6-2/TRBV6-3 | TGTGCCAGCAGCACACACAGGGAATCGCGGGGGCCCCAGCATTTT | CASSTHRESRGPQHF
TRBJ2-7 | NA | NA | TRBV28 | TGTGCCAGCGGGAGCTCCTACGAGCAGTACTTC | CASGSSYEQYF
TRBJ2-2 | NA | TRBD2 | TRBV6-5 | TGTGCCTCCTGTCGAGCGGGAGAGAGAAGAACCGGGGAGCTGTTTTTT | CASCRAGERRTGELFF
TRBJ1-1 | few | NA | TRBV6-7 | TGTGCCAGCAGTTACAGGTTCCGGGAGCCTCAGGACACTGAAGCTTTCTTT | CASSYRFREPQDTEAFF
TRBJ1-1 | many | NA | TRBV7-2 | TGTGCCAGCAGCTCCCAATCGTCTGCCACTGAAGCTTTCTTT | CASSSQSSATEAFF
TRBJ2-5 | many | NA | TRBV27 | TGTGCCAGCCTATCGCAGGTTGAGACCCAGTACTTC | CASLSQVETQYF
TRBJ2-3 | many | NA | TRBV29-1 | TGCAGCTCCCTTAGCGGTAGCACAGATACGCAGTATTTT | CSSLSGSTDTQYF
TRBJ2-1 | many | TRBD1 | TRBV5-6 | TGTGCCAGCACCGTGGACAGGGTGGGTGAGCAGTTCTTC | CASTVDRVGEQFF
TRBJ2-7 | many | NA | TRBV7-2 | TGTGCCAGCAGCACTCAGACTGCCACACCTCGGTACTTC | CASSTQTATPRYF
TRBJ2-4 | many | TRBD1 | TRBV30 | TGTGCCTGGAACCCCCCGGACAGGGTGGTAAGCATTCAGTACTTC | CAWNPPDRVVSIQYF
TRBJ1-6 | many | NA | TRBV20-1 | TGCAGTGCTAGAGATTCAGGACGGCACAATTCACCCCTCCACTTT | CSARDSGRHNSPLHF
TRBJ2-1 | many | NA | TRBV18 | TGTGCCAGCTCACCACGAACAGGCGCCTACAATGAGCAGTTCTTC | CASSPRTGAYNEQFF
TRBJ2-2 | many | TRBD2 | TRBV10-3 | TGTGCCATCAGTAAACTAGCGGGAGGGCCGAACACCGGGGAGCTGTTTTTT | CAISKLAGGPNTGELFF
TRBJ2-5 | many | TRBD1 | TRBV10-3 | TGTGCCATCGCTGCACAGGGGGCTGTCGGGGAGACCCAGTACTTC | CAIAAQGAVGETQYF
TRBJ2-1 | many | NA | TRBV3-1 | TGTGCCAGCAGCCAAGTCCATGAGCAGTTCTTC | CASSQVHEQFF
TRBJ2-3 | many | NA | TRBV28 | TGTGCCACCCTCAGGGTAGTTGGGGATACGCAGTATTTT | CATLRVVGDTQYF
TRBJ2-3 | many | NA | TRBV7-2 | TGTGCCAGCAGCCGCACGCGGCGGATCCAGCAAGATACGCAGTATTTT | CASSRTRRIQQDTQYF
TRBJ2-1 | many | NA | TRBV19 | TGTGCCAGTAGTCTGGCCCAGGGGGGGTACAATGAGCAGTTCTTC | CASSLAQGGYNEQFF
TRBJ2-7 | many | TRBD1 | TRBV25-1 | TGTGCCAGCAGTGCGATTGACAGGGAACGCGAGCAGTACTTC | CASSAIDREREQYF
TRBJ2-1 | many | TRBD2 | TRBV12-3/TRBV12-4 | TGTGCCAGCAGAACCTCTAGCGGGGGGTACAATGAGCAGTTCTTC | CASRTSSGGYNEQFF
TRBJ2-5 | many | NA | TRBV7-2 | TGTGCCAGCAGCTTAGTAGAGACCCAGTACTTC | CASSLVETQYF
TRBJ2-1 | many | NA | TRBV11-2 | TGTGCCAGCAGCCCGGGAGTCGTCGAGTTCTTC | CASSPGVVEFF
TRBJ2-3 | many | TRBD2 | TRBV19 | TGTGCCAGTTGTTCGACAGGGACTAGCGGGGGCCTAGATACGCAGTATTTT | CASCSTGTSGGLDTQYF
TRBJ2-1 | few | TRBD1 | TRBV7-9 | TGTGCCAGCAGCTTTGCAGGGGGCGGTGCGCAGTTCTTC | CASSFAGGGAQFF
TRBJ2-2 | NA | NA | TRBV2 | TGTGTCAGCAGCTCCACCTTGAACACCGGGGAGCTGTTTTTT | CVSSSTLNTGELFF
TRBJ2-3 | many | NA | TRBV5-1 | TGCGCCAGCAGCATCACAGATACGCAGTATTTT | CASSITDTQYF
TRBJ1-6 | few | TRBD1 | TRBV7-2 | TGTGCCAGCAGCGACAGGGGCTCACCCCTCCACTTT | CASSDRGSPLHF
TRBJ2-3 | many | TRBD2 | TRBV5-1 | TGCGCCAGCAGCCTGAGACTAGCGGGAGGGCAGAGCACAGATACGCAGTATTTT | CASSLRLAGGQSTDTQYF
TRBJ2-5 | many | NA | TRBV7-2 | TGTGCCAGCAGCTTGACCCGAAGGGAGGAGACCCAGTACTTC | CASSLTRREETQYF
TRBJ2-7 | many | NA | TRBV6-6 | TGTGCCAGCGAGCGGAACTCCTACGAGCAGTACTTC | CASERNSYEQYF
TRBJ2-7 | medium-sized | TRBD2 | TRBV10-3 | TGTGCCATCGGGAAGATTAGCGGGAGGGCCTACGAGCAGTACTTC | CAIGKISGRAYEQYF
TRBJ2-3 | medium-sized | NA | TRBV28 | TGTGCCAGCAGCCCGGTTGCAAGGGATACGCAGTATTTT | CASSPVARDTQYF
TRBJ1-2 | many | NA | TRBV20-1 | TGCAGTGCTAGTAACAGAGGCTATGGCTACACCTTC | CSASNRGYGYTF
TRBJ1-5 | many | TRBD1 | TRBV12-3/TRBV12-4 | TGTGCCAGCAGCCCCTCGGGACAGGGCCGGGGTAGAAGGCAGCCCCAGCATTTT | CASSPSGQGRGRRQPQHF
TRBJ1-5 | many | NA | TRBV27 | TGTGCCAGCAGAAAACAGGGTATCAATCAGCCCCAGCATTTT | CASRKQGINQPQHF
TRBJ1-4 | many | TRBD1 | TRBV28 | TGTGCCAGCAGTTCCGGACAGGTCGTCGGAAAACTGTTTTTT | CASSSGQVVGKLFF
TRBJ1-3 | many | NA | TRBV2 | TGTGCCAGCACTCCATTAGACTCTGGAAACACCATATATTTT | CASTPLDSGNTIYF
TRBJ1-2 | many | TRBD1 | TRBV5-1 | TGCGCCAGCAGCTTAGACAGGGGAGGCTACACCTTC | CASSLDRGGYTF
TRBJ2-1 | NA | NA | TRBV11-2 | TGTGCCAGCAGCTCGTCGGGACTCGGCTACAATGAGCAGTTCTTC | CASSSSGLGYNEQFF
TRBJ1-2 | medium-sized | NA | TRBV5-5 | TGTGCCAGCAGCTTGGAGGGGACGGTAAACTATGGCTACACCTTC | CASSLEGTVNYGYTF
TRBJ1-1 | many | NA | TRBV18 | TGTGCCAGCTCACCAGGGGGGCATTCGGTCTTT | CASSPGGHSVF
TRBJ1-1 | many | NA | TRBV29-1 | TGCAGCGGTAGACCGGGATTAAACACTGAAGCTTTCTTT | CSGRPGLNTEAFF
TRBJ2-3 | many | TRBD1 | TRBV7-3 | TGTGCCAGCAGCCCGGGACAGGGAAGAGATACGCAGTATTTT | CASSPGQGRDTQYF
TRBJ2-1 | few | TRBD2 | TRBV24-1 | TGTGCCACCAGTGGAGGACTAGCGGGCCCCCTTGGGCAGTTCTTC | CATSGGLAGPLGQFF
TRBJ2-7 | NA | NA | TRBV6-2/TRBV6-3 | TGTGCCAGCAGCCCTCAATACCCTCGGGAGCAGTACTTC | CASSPQYPREQYF
TRBJ2-1 | many | TRBD1 | TRBV7-3 | TGTGCCAGCAGCTCCCCGGGACAGCAGCAGTTCTTC | CASSSPGQQQFF
TRBJ1-4 | NA | NA | TRBV6-1 | TGTGCCAGCAGACGGGATAATGAAAAACTGTTTTTT | CASRRDNEKLFF
TRBJ2-1 | many | TRBD2 | TRBV11-1 | TGTGCCAGCAGTACTAGCGGGCGGTACAATGAGCAGTTCTTC | CASSTSGRYNEQFF